The 19 T cell receptor beta chains below were found in one sample sequenced in a study of regulatory T cells in long-lasting Graves disease. Combining iRepertoire HTBI primers with Arm-PCR of CDR3 regions, the authors built TCR beta libraries. TCRdb analysed the multiplex PCR reads with MiXCR anew, one entry per CDR3 protein. This table has roughly 560,000 distinct CDR3 sequences, around 12% appearing once. The sample's time point: newly diagnosed GD, antithyroid drugs for less than 3 months. RNA from PBMCs was the source of the TCR library. This same sample was also taken into another study, of T cells in Graves' hyperthyroidism and ophthalmopathy.

Sequenced material: peripheral blood mononuclear cells (PBMCs), taken at new diagnosis, from a patient treated with antithyroid drugs. The receptors derive from a woman aged 25-40 years with Graves disease.

In this sample, this clonotype turned up many times. The chain is built from TRBV12-3 or TRBV12-4 and TRBJ1-6; 7 bases match TRBD1. V trimming: 4 bases; J trimming: 7 bases; junction bases outside the gene matches: 4. The CDR3 covers 14 residues. The CDR3 DNA sequence: TGTGCCAGCAGTTCTCACAGGGGAAATTCACCCCTCCACTTT. Translated, it gives CASSSHRGNSPLHF.

As to this clonotype: This CDR3 is missing its conserved last phenylalanine or tryptophan, likely due to a read error. The J gene is TRBJ1-4, the V gene TRBV20-1, with 7 bases identical to TRBD1. The CDR3 covers 14 residues. Germline loops: CDR1 DFQATT, CDR2 SNEGSKA (reference sequence). Trimming cost V 6 bases and J 8 bases; bases outside gene matches: 12. For the CDR3, the DNA is TGCAGTGCGCTTAACAGGGGTGGTCAGGAAAAACTGTTTTCT. The encoded protein is CSALNRGGQEKLFS.

This clonotype was seen at least ten times. The chain recombines TRBV12-3 or TRBV12-4 with TRBJ1-1; D perhaps matches TRBD1 (6 bases). Trimming took 7 bases from V and 0 from J, leaving 9 bases between them. This CDR3 spans 13 amino acids. The CDR3 bases are TGTGCCAGCACCGGACAGTTGAACACTGAAGCTTTCTTT. Its translation is CASTGQLNTEAFF.

This clonotype came up many times. This chain uses TRBV10-3 with TRBJ1-2; D is ambiguous. This CDR3 has 13 amino acids. Trimming took off 10 bases at V and 4 bases at J, with 16 bases between the two ends. CDR1 and CDR2 (germline): ENHRY, SYGVKD. The CDR3 nucleotides are TGTGCCACCCAGGACGGTTACTCCTATGGCTACACCTTC. Translating it yields CATQDGYSYGYTF.

This clonotype was counted many times. The chain is built from TRBV3-1 and TRBJ2-1, with D unclear. Germline CDR1 and CDR2: LGHDT and YNNKEL (reference sequence). Trimming took off 0 bases at V and 6 bases at J, with 12 bases between the two ends. This CDR3 comprises 15 residues. This CDR3 reads CASSQEVVEGNEQFF. The DNA for the CDR3 is TGTGCCAGCAGCCAAGAGGTGGTGGAAGGCAATGAGCAGTTCTTC.

In this sample, this clonotype turned up many times. The chain uses TRBV12-3 or TRBV12-4 and TRBJ1-5; 7 nucleotides match TRBD1. This CDR3 is 15 amino acids long. The trim removed 5 bases at V and 6 bases at J, leaving 10 bases unmatched. Here the CDR3 reads CASSRQGGLSQPQHF. CDR3 coding DNA: TGTGCCAGCAGTAGACAGGGCGGCTTGAGTCAGCCCCAGCATTTT.

About this clonotype: A clone one base away is much larger, so this may be a read error. The V call is TRBV30, the J call TRBJ1-1; D gene uncertain. CDR3 size: 13 residues. V was trimmed by 5 bases and J by 1 base, leaving 11 bases between them. Germline-derived CDR1 and CDR2 are GTSNPN and SVGIG (reference sequence). CDR3 sequence reads: CAWGKGRNTEAFF. The CDR3 DNA reads as TGTGCCTGGGGTAAAGGGAGGAACACTGAAGCTTTCTTT.

In its sample, this clonotype was seen a few times. A far larger clone lies a single base away; this is likely a read error. CDR3 amino acids: CASSDLPDRSDEKLFF. The CDR3 nucleotides are TGTGCCAGCAGTGATTTGCCGGACAGGTCTGATGAAAAACTGTTTTTT. The V and J genes are TRBV27 and TRBJ1-4, with 7 bases fitting TRBD1. Losses at the gene ends were 5 bases for V and 6 bases for J; bases not matched to a gene: 12. Germline V gene sequence: CDR1 MNHEY, CDR2 SMNVEV (reference sequence). The CDR3 has 16 amino acids.

The rearrangement joins TRBV6-5 to TRBJ1-1; no firm D call. The CDR3 length is 14 residues. Trimming cost V 0 bases and J 1 base, with 6 bases left between them. The germline gives CDR1 MNHEY, CDR2 SVGAGI. CDR3 sequence reads: CASSYSLGNTEAFF. CDR3 coding DNA: TGTGCCAGCAGTTACTCTTTGGGGAACACTGAAGCTTTCTTT.

This clonotype has only a few counts. A much larger clone sits a single nucleotide away, making a read error possible. The V and J genes are TRBV11-3 and TRBJ1-1; 7 bases match TRBD1. Germline V gene lookup returns CDR1 SGHNT and CDR2 YENEEA. The CDR3 length is 14 residues. The CDR3 reads CASSAGGMNAEAFF. The DNA for the CDR3 is TGTGCCAGCAGCGCAGGGGGGATGAACGCTGAAGCTTTCTTT.

This clonotype was observed at least ten times. This chain connects TRBV18 to TRBJ2-3; D is unresolved. The CDR3 has 16 residues. V shed 0 bases and J shed 3 bases, with 13 bases lying between them. CDR1 and CDR2 from the germline V gene are KGHSH and LQKENI. CDR3 sequence (DNA): TGTGCCAGCTCACCACCTGAAGGGTCGAGGACAGATACGCAGTATTTT. It is translated as CASSPPEGSRTDTQYF.

The CDR3 DNA reads TGTGCCAGCAGTCGACTAGCGGACACCCGTGGCGAGCAGTACTTC. It specifies CASSRLADTRGEQYF. The rearrangement uses TRBV6-2 or TRBV6-3 and TRBJ2-7, with 9 bases matching TRBD2. CDR1 is MNHEY, CDR2 SVGEGT, per germline. This CDR3 is built from 15 residues. Trimming removed 5 bases from V and 6 bases from J; junction bases left unmatched: 11.

The chain employs TRBV5-4 and TRBJ2-1; D remains ambiguous. Germline lookup yields CDR1 SGHNT and CDR2 YYREEE (reference sequence). This CDR3 is 15 amino acids long. V was cut by 0 bases and J by 2 bases, with 9 bases left in between. The CDR3 reads CASSLGNNPYNEQFF. The CDR3 DNA is TGTGCCAGCAGCTTGGGGAATAATCCCTACAATGAGCAGTTCTTC.

This clonotype was counted once. The DNA for the CDR3 is TGCAGTGCTAGAGGGGGGAGGGGGCAGGACAATCAGCCCCAGCATTTT. Protein product: CSARGGRGQDNQPQHF. The rearrangement links TRBV20-1 to TRBJ1-5; 7 nucleotides line up with TRBD1. The germline CDR1 and CDR2 sequences are DFQATT and SNEGSKA (reference sequence). The CDR3 loop spans 16 amino acids. Trimming cost V 1 base and J 3 bases; bases outside gene matches: 9.

The sample holds many counts of this clonotype. This chain links TRBV18 with TRBJ2-5, with D possibly called TRBD1 or TRBD2 (5 bases each). Germline CDR1 and CDR2: KGHSH and LQKENI. The V and J ends lost 4 bases and 5 bases respectively, with 14 bases between them. CDR3 length: 14 residues. For the CDR3, the DNA is TGTGCCAGCTCACGACTACAGGCGCCGGAGACCCAGTACTTC. Its translation: CASSRLQAPETQYF. Full variable domain (remainder filled in from reference TRBV18 and TRBJ2-5): NAGVMQNPRHLVRRRGQEARLRCSPMKGHSHVYWYRQLPEEGLKFMVYLQKENIIDESGMPKERFSAEFPKEGPSILRIQQVVRGDSAAYFCASSRLQAPETQYFGPGTRLLVL.

This clonotype was counted ten times or more. The chain couples TRBV6-1 to TRBJ2-1, with 16 bases that match TRBD2. Germline CDR1 is MNHNS and CDR2 is SASEGT. Trimming removed 6 bases from V and 9 bases from J; junction bases left unmatched: 11. The CDR3 runs 17 residues. This CDR3 reads CASSEGTSGRASAEQFF. In nucleotides, the CDR3 is TGTGCCAGCAGCGAGGGGACTAGCGGGAGGGCCTCGGCTGAGCAGTTCTTC.

This clonotype was counted a few times. The rearrangement links TRBV30 to TRBJ1-1; no clear D. This CDR3 comprises 12 residues. V was clipped by 5 bases and J by 1 base, with 8 bases between them. The germline gives CDR1 GTSNPN, CDR2 SVGIG (reference sequence). CDR3 region: CAWGRWNTEAFF. CDR3 sequence (DNA): TGTGCCTGGGGTAGGTGGAACACTGAAGCTTTCTTT.

The J gene is TRBJ1-2, the V gene TRBV19, with TRBD1 matching over 7 bases. The CDR3 covers 14 residues. Germline lookup yields CDR1 LNHDA and CDR2 SQIVND (reference sequence). The trim removed 10 bases at V and 2 bases at J, leaving 10 bases unmatched. Here the CDR3 DNA reads TGTGCCACCCGGGACAGACGCCCAAACTATGGCTACACCTTC. It yields the protein CATRDRRPNYGYTF.

The gene calls are TRBV12-3 or TRBV12-4 and TRBJ2-5; 9 bases are shared with TRBD1. The closer fit of TRBJ2-1 to the DNA end suggests the J call may be wrong. The CDR3 contains 14 residues. The DNA for the CDR3 is TGTGCCAGTATAGGGACAGGGAAATACAATGAGCAGTTCTTC. It specifies CASIGTGKYNEQFF.